The 15 T cell receptor beta chains given below trace back to one sample, sequenced in a study of molecular identifiers for immune sequencing clone quantification (dated by TCRdb to the late 2010s). Library construction relied on PCR. Sequencing used an Illumina HiSeq 4000. TCRdb reprocessing: public reads trimmed at Q25 with fastp, clones called with MiXCR, in-frame beta chains kept. Every distinct CDR3 protein forms one entry, paired with its most common genes and DNA. The sample includes hundreds of thousands of distinct CDR3 sequences, with roughly 21% observed a single time. The ten top clones hold 0.85% to 0.9% of the sample. Sequencing was carried out using naive CD8+ T cells from blood, with Jurkat cell RNA spiked in. The sample's cell subset or site, from its label and the paper: FACS-sorted CD8+CD4-CCR7+CD45RA+ naive T cells. Every receptor here comes from a human donor in good health. Some libraries in this study had Jurkat cell RNA spiked in.

This clonotype was seen at least ten times. The chain couples TRBV4-1 to TRBJ2-7, with 7 bases matching TRBD2. This CDR3 region has 14 residues. V lost 4 bases, J lost 3 bases, and 6 bases stayed unmatched. The germline CDR1 and CDR2 sequences are MGHRA and YSYEKL. The CDR3 DNA reads TGCGCCAGCAGCCCGCGCGGGGAGGGCTACGAGCAGTACTTC. Translation: CASSPRGEGYEQYF.

This clonotype was observed a handful of times. The chain joins TRBV27 to TRBJ2-4; the match to TRBD2 covers 14 bases. The V gene end was trimmed by 5 bases and the J gene end by 1 base; junction bases not matched to a gene: 7. From germline, CDR1 is MNHEY and CDR2 SMNVEV (reference sequence). The CDR3 is 18 residues long. Written as DNA, the CDR3 is TGTGCCAGCAGTCTGAGACTAGCGGGAGGGGGTGCCAAAAACATTCAGTACTTC. This translates into CASSLRLAGGGAKNIQYF.

This clonotype was seen many times. The CDR3 does not close with the conserved phenylalanine or tryptophan, likely indicating a read error. The limits of the CDR3 on the DNA are not certain, so only TCRdb's listed CDR3 is given. V gene TRBV24-1 combines with J gene TRBJ2-5; the table calls TRBD2, which could not be checked here. From germline, CDR1 is KGHDR and CDR2 SFDVKD. The CDR3 spans 9 amino acids, including both terminal residues. CDR3 sequence reads: CATSAPRAG.

At least ten counts were recorded for this clonotype. The chain is built from TRBV30 and TRBJ2-7; D is perhaps TRBD2 (5 bases). This CDR3 contains 12 residues. Germline CDR1 GTSNPN, CDR2 SVGIG (reference sequence). The V gene lost 3 bases and the J gene lost 2 bases, with 8 bases spanning the gap. As DNA, the CDR3 is TGTGCCTGGAGCACCGGGGCCTACGAGCAGTACTTC. It codes for CAWSTGAYEQYF. Full variable domain (outside the CDR3, taken from reference TRBV30 and TRBJ2-7): SQTIHQWPATLVQPVGSPLSLECTVEGTSNPNLYWYRQAAGRGLQLLFYSVGIGQISSEVPQNLSASRPQDRQFILSSKKLLLSDSGFYLCAWSTGAYEQYFGPGTRLTVT.

The chain links TRBV4-3 to TRBJ2-1, with 10 bases fitting TRBD2. Trimming took 1 base from V and 7 from J; bases not matched to a gene: 10. This CDR3 has 17 residues. Germline loops: CDR1 LGHNA, CDR2 YSLEER. The CDR3, as DNA: TGCGCCAGCAGCCAAGCCCAACCAGCGGGAGGGCCTAATGAGCAGTTCTTC. Encoded protein: CASSQAQPAGGPNEQFF.

This clonotype was counted a single time. A much more abundant neighbour one base away suggests this may be a read error. V gene TRBV4-1 combines with J gene TRBJ2-7, with D unclear. Deletions cut 4 bases from V and 3 bases from J, with 13 bases between. This CDR3 has 14 amino acids. The germline V gene has CDR1 MGHRA and CDR2 YSYEKL. CDR3 loop: CASSRVRQGYEQYF. The CDR3 DNA reads TGCGCCAGCAGCCGAGTGAGGCAAGGCTACGAGCAGTACTTC.

Ten or more counts support this clonotype. The chain employs TRBV7-8 and TRBJ2-4; D is ambiguous. This CDR3 has 16 amino acids. Germline V gene sequence: CDR1 SGHVS, CDR2 FQNEAQ. Between the trimmed V and J ends, which lost 0 bases and 2 bases, there was a span of 11 bases. CDR3 nucleotide sequence: TGTGCCAGCAGCTTAGCTAGCCCCCCCTCCAAAAACATTCAGTACTTC. Translated: CASSLASPPSKNIQYF. The variable domain in full, with the rest retrieved from reference TRBV7-8 and TRBJ2-4, is GAGVSQSPRYKVAKRGQDVALRCDPISGHVSLFWYQQALGQGPEFLTYFQNEAQLDKSGLPSDRFFAERPEGSVSTLKIQRTQQEDSAVYLCASSLASPPSKNIQYFGAGTRLSVL.

This clonotype was seen more than once but under ten times. The chain recombines TRBV20-1 with TRBJ2-7; no clear D gene. Trimming shortened V by 1 base and J by 3 bases, and 19 bases separated the two germline ends. Germline V lookup: CDR1 DFQATT, CDR2 SNEGSKA (reference sequence). This CDR3 is built from 16 residues. CDR3 in DNA: TGCAGTGCTAGAGCTTTGATTGACACAGCTAACTACGAGCAGTACTTC. It translates to CSARALIDTANYEQYF.

The table lists this clonotype with many counts. The chain uses TRBV7-6 and TRBJ2-7, with a possible D match to TRBD1 (5 bases). Germline V CDR1 and CDR2: SGHVS, FNYEAQ. The CDR3 is made up of 18 amino acids. V lost 2 bases and J lost 2, with 22 bases in between. CDR3 region: CASSLLQPGIQTAYEQYF. The DNA for the CDR3 is TGTGCCAGCAGCTTACTACAACCCGGAATCCAGACAGCCTACGAGCAGTACTTC.

This clonotype was seen at least ten times. The chain recombines TRBV15 with TRBJ1-1; D uncertain. Germline V CDR1 and CDR2: LNHNV, YYDKDF (reference sequence). V lost 5 bases and J lost 5, with 15 bases in between. The CDR3 is made up of 14 amino acids. For the CDR3, the DNA is TGTGCCACCAGCGCCAACATGGGGATTACTGAAGCTTTCTTT. It encodes CATSANMGITEAFF.

The genes are TRBV7-9 and TRBJ1-2; no clear D. Trimming took off 5 bases at V and 0 bases at J, with 19 bases between the two ends. The germline CDR1 and CDR2 sequences are SEHNR and FQNEAQ (reference sequence). This CDR3 has 17 amino acids. CDR3 amino acids: CASSGSLSGITNYGYTF. The CDR3 DNA follows: TGTGCCAGCAGCGGAAGCCTCTCAGGAATTACTAACTATGGCTACACCTTC.

At least ten counts were recorded for this clonotype. The rearrangement links TRBV29-1 to TRBJ2-5; weak D call: TRBD2 (5 bases). Per germline, CDR1 SQVTM and CDR2 ANQGSEA. There are 15 residues in the CDR3. The germline V and J ends were trimmed by 2 bases and 5 bases, with 18 bases remaining between them. In nucleotides, the CDR3 is TGCAGCGTTGAAACTAGTCCCTACCGCCGGGAGACCCAGTACTTC. It encodes CSVETSPYRRETQYF.

Concerning this clonotype itself: A much larger clone lies a single base off, so this may be a read error. The chain links TRBV4-1 to TRBJ2-7, with 8 bases aligning to TRBD1. The V gene's germline CDR1 is MGHRA and CDR2 YSYEKL. The CDR3 consists of 15 residues. Written as DNA, the CDR3 is TGCGCCAGCAGCCCGAACGGACAGGGAACCTACGAGCGGTACTTC. It is translated as CASSPNGQGTYERYF.

This clonotype occurred many times. The gene calls are TRBV28 and TRBJ2-5, with 11 bases that match TRBD2. Germline V CDR1 and CDR2: MDHEN, SYDVKM. With 6 bases clipped from V and 5 bases from J, the junction kept 2 bases outside the gene matches. The CDR3 totals 13 residues. CDR3 in DNA: TGTGCCAGCAGGGTAGCGGGAGGGGAGACCCAGTACTTC. This gives the protein CASRVAGGETQYF. Combining the CDR3 with reference TRBV28 and TRBJ2-5 gives the whole variable domain DVKVTQSSRYLVKRTGEKVFLECVQDMDHENMFWYRQDPGLGLRLIYFSYDVKMKEKGDIPEGYSVSREKKERFSLILESASTNQTSMYLCASRVAGGETQYFGPGTRLLVL.

This clonotype came up many times. The V call is TRBV19, the J call TRBJ1-3; D call uncertain. The CDR3 runs to 11 residues. V dropped 5 bases and J dropped 3 bases, with 2 bases sitting between them. Germline V gene sequence: CDR1 LNHDA, CDR2 SQIVND (reference sequence). CDR3 in DNA: TGTGCCAGTAGTGATGGAAACACCATATATTTT. Translating it yields CASSDGNTIYF.